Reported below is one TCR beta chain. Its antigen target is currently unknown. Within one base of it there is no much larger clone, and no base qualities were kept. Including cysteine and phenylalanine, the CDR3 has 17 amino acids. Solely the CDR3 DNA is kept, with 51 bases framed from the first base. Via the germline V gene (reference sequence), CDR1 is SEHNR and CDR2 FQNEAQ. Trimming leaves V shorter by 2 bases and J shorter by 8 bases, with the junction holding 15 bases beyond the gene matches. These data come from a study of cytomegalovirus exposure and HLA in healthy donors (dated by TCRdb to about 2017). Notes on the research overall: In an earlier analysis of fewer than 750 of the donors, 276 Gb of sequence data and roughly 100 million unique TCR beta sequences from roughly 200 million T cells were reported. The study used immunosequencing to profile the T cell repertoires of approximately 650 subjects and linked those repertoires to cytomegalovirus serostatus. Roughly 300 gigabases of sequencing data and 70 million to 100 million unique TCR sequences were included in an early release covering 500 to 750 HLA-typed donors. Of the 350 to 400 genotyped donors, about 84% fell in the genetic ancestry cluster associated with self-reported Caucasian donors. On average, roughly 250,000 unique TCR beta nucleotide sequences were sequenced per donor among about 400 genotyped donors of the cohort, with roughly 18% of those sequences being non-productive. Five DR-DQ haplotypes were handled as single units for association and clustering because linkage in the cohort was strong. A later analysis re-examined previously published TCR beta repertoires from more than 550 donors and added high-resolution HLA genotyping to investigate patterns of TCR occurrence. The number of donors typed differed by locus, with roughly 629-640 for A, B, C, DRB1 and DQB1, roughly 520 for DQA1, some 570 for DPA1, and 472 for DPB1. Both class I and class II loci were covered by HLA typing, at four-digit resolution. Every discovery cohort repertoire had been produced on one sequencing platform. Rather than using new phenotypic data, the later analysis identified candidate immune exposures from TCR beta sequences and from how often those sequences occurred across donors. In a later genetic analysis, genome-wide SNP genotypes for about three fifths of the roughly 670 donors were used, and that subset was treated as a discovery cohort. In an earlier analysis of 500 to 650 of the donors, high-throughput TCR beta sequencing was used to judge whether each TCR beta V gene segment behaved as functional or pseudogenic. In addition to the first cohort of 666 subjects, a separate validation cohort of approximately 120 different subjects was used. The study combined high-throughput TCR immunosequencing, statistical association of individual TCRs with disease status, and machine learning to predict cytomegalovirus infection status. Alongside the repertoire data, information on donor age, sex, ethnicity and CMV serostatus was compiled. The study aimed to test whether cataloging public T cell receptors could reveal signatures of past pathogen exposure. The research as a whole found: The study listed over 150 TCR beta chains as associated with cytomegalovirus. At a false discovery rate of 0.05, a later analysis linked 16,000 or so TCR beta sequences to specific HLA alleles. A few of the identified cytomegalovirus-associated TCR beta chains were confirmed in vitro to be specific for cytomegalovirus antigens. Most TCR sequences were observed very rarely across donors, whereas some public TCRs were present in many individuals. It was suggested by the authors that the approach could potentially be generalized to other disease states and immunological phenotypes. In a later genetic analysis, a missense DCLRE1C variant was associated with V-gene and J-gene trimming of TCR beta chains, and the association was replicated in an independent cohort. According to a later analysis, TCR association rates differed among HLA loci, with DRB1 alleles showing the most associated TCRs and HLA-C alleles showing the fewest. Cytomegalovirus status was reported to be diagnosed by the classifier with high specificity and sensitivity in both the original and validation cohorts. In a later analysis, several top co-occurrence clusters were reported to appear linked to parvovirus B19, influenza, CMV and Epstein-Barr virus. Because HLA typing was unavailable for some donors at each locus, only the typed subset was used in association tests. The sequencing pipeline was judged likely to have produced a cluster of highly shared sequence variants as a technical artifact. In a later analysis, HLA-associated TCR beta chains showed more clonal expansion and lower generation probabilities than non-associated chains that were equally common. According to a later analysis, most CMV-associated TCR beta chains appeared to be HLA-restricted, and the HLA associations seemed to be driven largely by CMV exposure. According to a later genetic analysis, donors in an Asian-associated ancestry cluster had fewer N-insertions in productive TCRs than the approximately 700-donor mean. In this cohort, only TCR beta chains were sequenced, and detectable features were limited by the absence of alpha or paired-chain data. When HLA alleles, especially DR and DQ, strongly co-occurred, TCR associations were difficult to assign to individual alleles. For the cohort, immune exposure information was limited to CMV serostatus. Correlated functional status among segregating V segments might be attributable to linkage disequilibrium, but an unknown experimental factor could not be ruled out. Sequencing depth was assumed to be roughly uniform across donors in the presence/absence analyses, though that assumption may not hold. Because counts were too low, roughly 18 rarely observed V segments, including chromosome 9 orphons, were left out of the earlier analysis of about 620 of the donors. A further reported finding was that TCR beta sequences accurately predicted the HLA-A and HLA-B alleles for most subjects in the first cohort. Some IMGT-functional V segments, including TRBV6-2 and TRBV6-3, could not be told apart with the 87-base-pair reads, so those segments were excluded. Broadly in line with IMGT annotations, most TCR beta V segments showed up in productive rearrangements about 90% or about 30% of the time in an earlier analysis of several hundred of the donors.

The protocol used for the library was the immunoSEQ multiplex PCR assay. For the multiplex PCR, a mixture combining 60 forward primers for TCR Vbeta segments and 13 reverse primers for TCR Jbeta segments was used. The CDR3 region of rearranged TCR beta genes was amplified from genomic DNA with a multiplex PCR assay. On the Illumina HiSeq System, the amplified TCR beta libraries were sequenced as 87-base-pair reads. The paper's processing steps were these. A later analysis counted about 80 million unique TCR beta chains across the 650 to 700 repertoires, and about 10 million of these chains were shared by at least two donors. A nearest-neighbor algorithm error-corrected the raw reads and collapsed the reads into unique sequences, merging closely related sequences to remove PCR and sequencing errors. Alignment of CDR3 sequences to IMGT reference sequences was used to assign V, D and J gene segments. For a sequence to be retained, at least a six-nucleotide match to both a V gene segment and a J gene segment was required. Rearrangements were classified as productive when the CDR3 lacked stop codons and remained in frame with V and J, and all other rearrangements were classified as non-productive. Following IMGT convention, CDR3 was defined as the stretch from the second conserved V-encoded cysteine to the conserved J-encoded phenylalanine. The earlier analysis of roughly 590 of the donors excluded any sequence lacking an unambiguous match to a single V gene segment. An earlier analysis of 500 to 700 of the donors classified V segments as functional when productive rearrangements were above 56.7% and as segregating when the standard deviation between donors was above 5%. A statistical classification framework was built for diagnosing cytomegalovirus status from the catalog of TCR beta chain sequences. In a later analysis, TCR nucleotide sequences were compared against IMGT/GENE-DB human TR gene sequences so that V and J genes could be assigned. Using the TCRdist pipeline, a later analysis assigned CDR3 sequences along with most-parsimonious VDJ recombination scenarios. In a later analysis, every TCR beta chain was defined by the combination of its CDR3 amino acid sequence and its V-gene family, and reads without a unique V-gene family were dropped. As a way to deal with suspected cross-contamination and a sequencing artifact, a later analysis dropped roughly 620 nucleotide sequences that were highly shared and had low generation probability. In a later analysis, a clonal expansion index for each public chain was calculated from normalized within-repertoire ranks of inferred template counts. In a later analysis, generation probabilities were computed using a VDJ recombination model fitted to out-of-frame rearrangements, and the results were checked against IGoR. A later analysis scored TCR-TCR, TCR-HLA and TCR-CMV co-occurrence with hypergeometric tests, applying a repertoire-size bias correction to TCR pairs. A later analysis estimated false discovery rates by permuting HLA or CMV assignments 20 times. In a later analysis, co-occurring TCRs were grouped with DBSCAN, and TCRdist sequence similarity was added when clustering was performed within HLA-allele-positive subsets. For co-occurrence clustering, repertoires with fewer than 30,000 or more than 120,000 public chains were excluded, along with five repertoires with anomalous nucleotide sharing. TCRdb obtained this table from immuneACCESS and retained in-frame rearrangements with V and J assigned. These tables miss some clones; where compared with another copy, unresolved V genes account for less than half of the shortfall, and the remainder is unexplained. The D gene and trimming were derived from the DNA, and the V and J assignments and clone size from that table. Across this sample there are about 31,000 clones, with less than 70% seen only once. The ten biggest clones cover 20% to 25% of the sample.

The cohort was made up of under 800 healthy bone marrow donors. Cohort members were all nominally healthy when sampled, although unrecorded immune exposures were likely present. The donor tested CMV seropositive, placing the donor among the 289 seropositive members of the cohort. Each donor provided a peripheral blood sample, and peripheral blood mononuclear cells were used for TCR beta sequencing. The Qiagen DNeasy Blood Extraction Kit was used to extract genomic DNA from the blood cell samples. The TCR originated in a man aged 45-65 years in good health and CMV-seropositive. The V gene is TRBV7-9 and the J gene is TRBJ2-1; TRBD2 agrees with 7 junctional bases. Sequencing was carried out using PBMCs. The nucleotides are TGTGCCAGCAGCTTATGGGGCAGGGACTACGGTTTCGATGAGCAGTTCTTC. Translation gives CASSLWGRDYGFDEQFF.